Sequencing of this T cell receptor (beta chain) was carried out in a study of cytomegalovirus exposure and HLA in healthy donors. About the study: The roughly 130 validation repertoires used the same platform as the 550 to 850 first-cohort repertoires (as reported by a later analysis). Broader study findings: Published work reported that the classifier diagnosed cytomegalovirus status with high specificity and sensitivity. There were approximately 150 TCR beta chains listed as cytomegalovirus-associated.

In the case of this clone: Its antigen is still unknown.

The CDR3 is made up of 13 amino acids. Trimming at V came to 4 bases and at J to 3 bases, leaving 2 bases not matched to a gene. Germline values: CDR1 SGHNT, CDR2 YENEEA. Assay: immunoSEQ multiplex PCR; the TCRdb copy retains only in-frame clones and omits some. This table has around 150,000 clones, around nine tenths appearing once. Sequenced material: PBMCs. V usage is TRBV11-3 and J usage is TRBJ1-2; 7 nucleotides align to TRBD1. This clonotype originated in a woman in her late teens or twenties in good health and CMV-seropositive. CDR3 bases: TGTGCCAGCAGCTCGACAGGGTACTATGGCTACACCTTC. As protein: CASSSTGYYGYTF. The full variable domain, with the rest looked up from reference TRBV11-3 and TRBJ1-2, is EAGVVQSPRYKIIEKKQPVAFWCNPISGHNTLYWYLQNLGQGPELLIRYENEEAVDDSQLPKDRFSAERLKGVDSTLKIQPAELGDSAVYLCASSSTGYYGYTFGSGTRLTVV.